This T cell receptor beta chain was observed in a study of shared clonotypes between healthy human individuals. Naive CD4+ cells were CD45RA-selected; the remaining cells were memory. Only in-frame clones appear in the TCRdb table, and some are missing; sequencing was by immunoSEQ multiplex PCR. This table has hundreds of thousands of clones, around three quarters appearing once. This clone was seen just once. No antigen is known for it. Whole-study findings and limits: In contrast to clonotypes shared by all four donors, non-shared clonotypes had lower generation probabilities. Sharing of clonotypes among donors was expected to vary with sequencing depth. Some naive CD4 clonotypes, roughly 4.8%, turned up in common across a handful of donors.

The germline CDR1 and CDR2 sequences are SGHRS and YFSETQ. Trimming shortened V by 0 bases and J by 3 bases, and 16 bases separated the two germline ends. CDR3 length: 17 residues. The sample taken for sequencing was memory CD4+ T cells sorted from blood. Indicated subset: CD45RA-negative fraction. This chain connects TRBV5-1 to TRBJ1-3, with D possibly matching TRBD1 (5 bases). The sequence came from a woman in her 30s in good health. As DNA, the CDR3 is TGCGCCAGCAGCTTGGACCCAGGGTCCCCACTTGGAAACACCATATATTTT. It codes for CASSLDPGSPLGNTIYF.